These T cell receptor beta chains were read from a single sample in a study of cytomegalovirus exposure and HLA in healthy donors. Repertoires were generated with immunoSEQ multiplex PCR, while TCRdb's copy carries only in-frame clones and drops some. The data contain 100,000 or so clones, approximately 86% of them seen just once; the ten biggest clones take up approximately 4%. Sequencing was done on a sample of PBMCs. These receptors were collected from a woman under 30 in good health and CMV-seropositive. CDR3s include the opening cysteine and the closing phenylalanine or tryptophan. Each record gives: CDR3 protein, CDR3 DNA, J gene, V gene, D gene, clone size. The D gene is left open where the match is weak. Only part of the rows carry a size: once, few, many, or a class if the clone is expanded.

CASSPTPESSYEQYF,TGTGCCAGCAGCCCTACCCCGGAGAGCTCCTACGAGCAGTACTTC,TRBJ2-7,TRBV9,NA,few
CASSLVEAGELFF,TGTGCCAGCAGCTTAGTGGAGGCCGGGGAGCTGTTTTTT,TRBJ2-2,TRBV27,NA,NA
CASRVLSGANVLTF,TGTGCCAGCAGGGTACTCTCTGGGGCCAACGTCCTGACTTTC,TRBJ2-6,TRBV27,NA,NA
CASSPQLGVDEQFF,TGTGCCAGCTCACCACAACTAGGCGTAGATGAGCAGTTCTTC,TRBJ2-1,TRBV18,NA,NA
CASSLSGTDTQYF,TGTGCCAGCAGTTTATCGGGAACAGATACGCAGTATTTT,TRBJ2-3,TRBV28,NA,NA
CASSLVLGRMGTDTQYF,TGTGCCAGCAGCTTGGTCCTAGGGAGGATGGGCACAGATACGCAGTATTTT,TRBJ2-3,TRBV5-8,NA,NA
CASSPGETGELFF,TGTGCCAGCAGCCCAGGGGAAACCGGGGAGCTGTTTTTT,TRBJ2-2,TRBV6-1,NA,NA
CASSPPLPRTGNTGELFF,TGTGCCAGCTCACCACCTTTACCCCGGACAGGGAACACCGGGGAGCTGTTTTTT,TRBJ2-2,TRBV18,TRBD1,NA
CASSESLAGVYNEQFF,TGCGCCAGCAGTGAGTCCCTAGCGGGGGTATACAATGAGCAGTTCTTC,TRBJ2-1,TRBV10-1,TRBD2,NA
CASSRTPGQGSRNEQFF,TGTGCCAGCAGCAGGACGCCGGGACAGGGGTCGAGGAATGAGCAGTTCTTC,TRBJ2-1,TRBV11-2,TRBD1,NA
CASSSPGQATGELFF,TGTGCCAGCAGCTCACCGGGACAGGCCACCGGGGAGCTGTTTTTT,TRBJ2-2,TRBV5-4,TRBD1,NA
CASSLYSGEEKLFF,TGTGCCAGCAGCTTGTACTCAGGGGAAGAAAAACTGTTTTTT,TRBJ1-4,TRBV5-6,NA,NA
CASQGQLVGGYTF,TGTGCCAGCCAAGGACAGCTCGTAGGGGGCTACACCTTC,TRBJ1-2,TRBV28,NA,NA
CASSLQGARGYTF,TGTGCCAGCAGTTTACAGGGGGCTCGCGGCTACACCTTC,TRBJ1-2,TRBV5-6,TRBD1,NA
CASSPTGTGIREQFF,TGCGCCAGCAGCCCGACCGGGACAGGAATACGTGAGCAGTTCTTC,TRBJ2-1,TRBV5-1,TRBD1,NA
CASGLVTKIEGGRLNEQFF,TGTGCTAGTGGTTTGGTAACTAAGATCGAGGGGGGGCGATTAAATGAGCAGTTCTTC,TRBJ2-1,TRBV12-5,NA,NA